The 31 T cell receptor beta chains listed next were all sequenced from one sample in a study of blood T cell repertoires in COVID-19. Method: immunoSEQ multiplex PCR; TCRdb's copy keeps in-frame clones and lacks some. Here the sample spans 150,000 to 200,000 clones, more than 80% being singletons. The sample consisted of peripheral blood. All receptors come from an older woman with COVID-19, enrolled during active disease.

The V gene is TRBV6-5, the J gene TRBJ1-1, with 7 bases that match TRBD1. V lost 5 bases, J lost 4 bases, and 7 bases stayed unmatched. CDR1 is MNHEY, CDR2 SVGAGI, per germline. The CDR3 is 14 residues long. CDR3 nucleotides: TGTGCCAGCAGTCTAGGCAGGGGGGTCACTGAAGCTTTCTTT. Protein: CASSLGRGVTEAFF.

The V call is TRBV9, the J call TRBJ1-2, with no clear D. V lost 0 bases, J lost 3 bases, and 12 bases lay in between. Germline CDR1 reads SGDLS; CDR2 reads YYNGEE. This CDR3 has 15 amino acids. The DNA of the CDR3 is TGTGCCAGCAGCGTAGAGGTAGGGAGGGACTATGGCTACACCTTC. Translating it yields CASSVEVGRDYGYTF.

The J gene is TRBJ1-1, the V gene TRBV6-2 or TRBV6-3; weak D call: TRBD1 (5 bases). The CDR3 covers 14 residues. Trimming took off 3 bases at V and 1 base at J, with 9 bases between the two ends. Per germline, CDR1 MNHEY and CDR2 SVGEGT. The DNA for the CDR3 is TGTGCCAGCAGTTATTCTCAGGGGAACACTGAAGCTTTCTTT. It is translated as CASSYSQGNTEAFF.

This chain uses TRBV5-1 with TRBJ2-3; 7 nucleotides match TRBD1. The CDR3 covers 16 residues. Germline CDR1 and CDR2: SGHRS and YFSETQ. Trimming took 0 bases from V and 2 from J; bases not matched to a gene: 6. The CDR3 protein is CASSLVTGTDTDTQYF. CDR3 sequence (DNA): TGCGCCAGCAGCTTGGTGACAGGGACGGACACAGATACGCAGTATTTT.

V and J are TRBV6-5 and TRBJ2-7, with TRBD1 matching 8 bases. CDR1 and CDR2 (germline): MNHEY, SVGAGI. V trimming: 6 bases; J trimming: 1 base; junction bases outside the gene matches: 2. The CDR3 loop spans 13 amino acids. CDR3 residues: CASSRQGSYEQYF. In DNA, the CDR3 is TGTGCCAGCAGCCGACAGGGGTCCTACGAGCAGTACTTC.

The chain couples TRBV7-9 to TRBJ2-5; 8 bases are shared with TRBD2. The ends lost 2 bases at V and 5 bases at J; junction bases unmatched: 4. This CDR3 is 14 amino acids long. Germline lookup yields CDR1 SEHNR and CDR2 FQNEAQ (reference sequence). CDR3 nucleotide sequence: TGTGCCAGCAGCTTATCGTTAGCGGGGGAGACCCAGTACTTC. Amino acids: CASSLSLAGETQYF.

The chain recombines TRBV7-2 with TRBJ1-1, with TRBD1 matching over 7 bases. Germline V gene sequence: CDR1 SGHTA, CDR2 FQGNSA. This CDR3 spans 15 amino acids. The J segment lost 4 bases and the V segment lost 5 bases, leaving 10 bases of the junction unmatched. The CDR3: CASSQDRVSVTEAFF. The CDR3, as DNA: TGTGCCAGCAGCCAAGACAGGGTCTCGGTCACTGAAGCTTTCTTT.

The chain couples TRBV4-3 to TRBJ1-4; TRBD1 aligns across 11 bases. Germline assignment: CDR1 LGHNA and CDR2 YSLEER. The CDR3 runs 17 residues. J gave up 11 bases and V 3 bases, and 14 bases lay outside the gene matches. For the CDR3, the DNA is TGCGCCAGCAGCCAGAGTTCGGCGTGGGACAGGGGGGGGAAACTGTTTTTT. Protein: CASSQSSAWDRGGKLFF.

The genes are TRBV19 and TRBJ2-3; 8 bases fit TRBD1. This CDR3 is built from 15 residues. Germline loops: CDR1 LNHDA, CDR2 SQIVND (reference sequence). V dropped 4 bases and J dropped 2; count of bases not matched to a gene: 5. CDR3 residues: CASSTGQGHTDTQYF. The CDR3 nucleotides read TGTGCCAGTAGTACCGGACAGGGTCACACAGATACGCAGTATTTT.

The V and J genes are TRBV5-1 and TRBJ2-7; TRBD1 aligns across 8 bases. The length of the CDR3 is 15 residues. Looked up from germline, CDR1 is SGHRS and CDR2 is YFSETQ. The trim removed 4 bases at V and 1 base at J, leaving 7 bases unmatched. CDR3 coding DNA: TGCGCCAGCAGCGATTTGACAGGGGTTTCCTACGAGCAGTACTTC. Translating it yields CASSDLTGVSYEQYF.

The chain is built from TRBV4-3 and TRBJ1-1; TRBD1 matches at 8 bases. The CDR3 has 15 residues. With V trimmed by 3 bases and J by 5 bases, 8 bases remained unmatched. Germline-derived CDR1 and CDR2 are LGHNA and YSLEER. CDR3 DNA: TGCGCCAGCAGCCAGAGAGGACAGGGTGGAACTGAAGCTTTCTTT. It encodes CASSQRGQGGTEAFF.

The chain joins TRBV18 to TRBJ2-1; D might be TRBD2 (6 bases). CDR3 length equals 14 residues. V gave up 5 bases and J gave up 2 bases, with 10 bases separating them. Per the germline V gene, CDR1 is KGHSH and CDR2 is LQKENI. The CDR3 loop reads CASSSTSTYNEQFF. The CDR3 DNA is TGTGCCAGCTCATCGACTAGTACCTACAATGAGCAGTTCTTC.

The chain uses TRBV4-3 and TRBJ1-5, with 9 bases that match TRBD1. The germline gives CDR1 LGHNA, CDR2 YSLEER. J lost 7 bases, V lost 0 bases, and 10 bases had no gene match. The CDR3 totals 17 residues. DNA for the CDR3: TGCGCCAGCAGCCAAGATGTTACAGGGGGCGTTTACCAGCCCCAGCATTTT. This codes for CASSQDVTGGVYQPQHF.

The chain recombines TRBV10-3 with TRBJ2-7; D gene uncertain. Germline V lookup: CDR1 ENHRY, CDR2 SYGVKD. The CDR3 loop spans 13 amino acids. The V and J ends lost 10 bases and 0 bases respectively, with 13 bases between them. In DNA form, the CDR3 reads TGTGCCACCGCGACTGGCAGCTCCTACGAGCAGTACTTC. As protein: CATATGSSYEQYF.

The chain links TRBV9 to TRBJ1-2; 11 bases map to TRBD1. V dropped 4 bases and J dropped 5; count of bases not matched to a gene: 4. Germline V gene data show CDR1 as SGDLS and CDR2 as YYNGEE. The CDR3 has 14 amino acids. The CDR3 loop reads CASSPGQGVYGYTF. CDR3 DNA: TGTGCCAGCAGCCCGGGACAGGGGGTTTATGGCTACACCTTC.

V usage is TRBV6-5 and J usage is TRBJ2-2; 8 bases map to TRBD1. The CDR3 spans 14 residues. V trimming: 6 bases; J trimming: 6 bases; junction bases outside the gene matches: 6. Per the germline V gene, CDR1 is MNHEY and CDR2 is SVGAGI. CDR3: CASSIGQGAGELFF. The CDR3 nucleotides are TGTGCCAGCAGCATAGGACAGGGAGCCGGGGAGCTGTTTTTT.

The DNA of the CDR3 is TGCGCCAGCAGCTTTAGACAGCGCGCCTACAATGAGCAGTTCTTC. It codes for CASSFRQRAYNEQFF. The gene calls are TRBV5-1 and TRBJ2-1; D is possibly TRBD1 (5 bases). CDR1 SGHRS and CDR2 YFSETQ come from the germline V gene. The CDR3 totals 15 residues. V was trimmed by 2 bases and J by 2 bases, leaving 11 bases between them.

J is TRBJ1-3 and V is TRBV6-5, with 7 bases that match TRBD1. V dropped 7 bases and J dropped 9; count of bases not matched to a gene: 15. CDR3 length: 15 amino acids. Germline V CDR1 and CDR2: MNHEY, SVGAGI. The CDR3 loop reads CASKLDREPFRTIYF. CDR3 DNA: TGTGCCAGCAAATTAGACAGGGAGCCGTTTCGCACCATATATTTT.

This clone showed up just once. This chain links TRBV29-1 with TRBJ2-1; 7 bases are a match to TRBD1. Trimming removed 3 bases from V and 10 bases from J; junction bases left unmatched: 12. Germline values: CDR1 SQVTM, CDR2 ANQGSEA. This CDR3 is built from 14 residues. This chain's CDR3 is CSVDGDSGREEQFF. CDR3 bases: TGCAGCGTTGATGGGGACAGTGGTCGGGAAGAGCAGTTCTTC.

The V and J genes are TRBV30 and TRBJ2-3; possible D gene TRBD1, 6 bases. The germline gives CDR1 GTSNPN, CDR2 SVGIG (reference sequence). CDR3 length: 13 residues. Trimming took 8 bases from V and 1 from J, leaving 13 bases between them. CDR3 residues: CAGRGRGTDTQYF. In DNA form, the CDR3 reads TGTGCCGGCAGGGGTAGGGGCACAGATACGCAGTATTTT.

The chain carries TRBV5-1 and TRBJ1-2; TRBD1 is a possible D gene (5 bases). From germline, CDR1 is SGHRS and CDR2 YFSETQ. The CDR3 contains 14 residues. V was pared by 4 bases and J by 1 base, with 11 bases between. CDR3 sequence reads: CASSIIDSNYGYTF. CDR3 coding DNA: TGCGCCAGCAGCATCATAGACAGTAACTATGGCTACACCTTC.

J is TRBJ1-1 and V is TRBV6-5; the D is unclear. This CDR3 region has 14 residues. Germline-derived CDR1 and CDR2 are MNHEY and SVGAGI. Trimming removed 4 bases from V and 0 bases from J, with 9 bases in between. The CDR3 protein is CASSLSMMNTEAFF. CDR3 DNA: TGTGCCAGCAGTTTAAGCATGATGAACACTGAAGCTTTCTTT.

The V gene is TRBV19, the J gene TRBJ2-6, with 10 nucleotides matching TRBD1. V lost 9 bases to trimming and J lost 0 bases; unmatched junction nucleotides: 8. The CDR3 sequence is 17 residues long. Germline assignment: CDR1 LNHDA and CDR2 SQIVND (reference sequence). The CDR3 DNA follows: TGTGCCAGCCAGGGGGGGGACAGGGGCTCTGGGGCCAACGTCCTGACTTTC. Translating gives CASQGGDRGSGANVLTF.

The chain recombines TRBV15 with TRBJ2-6; D ambiguous. The CDR3 is 13 residues long. Trimming left V 3 bases short and J 5 bases short, with 5 bases between. CDR1 is LNHNV and CDR2 is YYDKDF in the germline V gene (reference sequence). In DNA form, the CDR3 reads TGTGCCACCAGCAGGGCCCGGGCCAACGTCCTGACTTTC. It is translated as CATSRARANVLTF.

The chain recombines TRBV5-6 with TRBJ1-1; 7 bases line up with TRBD1. In germline, CDR1 is SGHDT, CDR2 YYEEEE. With 10 bases clipped from V and 8 bases from J, the junction kept 17 bases outside the gene matches. This CDR3 region has 14 residues. The CDR3 DNA reads as TGTGCCGGAGGGAAGGGGGCTGCGTTTCGGGAAGCTTTCTTT. Translation gives CAGGKGAAFREAFF.

The chain couples TRBV9 to TRBJ1-5; D uncertain. Trimming left V 0 bases short and J 7 bases short, with 14 bases between. The germline gives CDR1 SGDLS, CDR2 YYNGEE. The CDR3 totals 15 residues. CDR3 in DNA: TGTGCCAGCAGCGTAGACGGCTGGGGAGAGCAGCCCCAGCATTTT. It is translated as CASSVDGWGEQPQHF.

This clone appeared once. The rearrangement links TRBV13 to TRBJ1-1, with TRBD1 as a possible D gene (5 bases). This CDR3 has 21 residues. Trimming removed 7 bases from V and 0 bases from J, with 33 bases in between. Germline assignment: CDR1 PRHDT and CDR2 FYEKMQ (reference sequence). CDR3 in amino acids: CASTPRSTLKEGRGMNTEAFF. The CDR3 DNA reads TGTGCCAGCACCCCTCGGTCGACACTGAAGGAGGGGCGGGGAATGAACACTGAAGCTTTCTTT.

The chain couples TRBV30 to TRBJ1-1; possibly TRBD1 for D (5 bases). The CDR3 runs 17 residues. Trimming took 0 bases from V and 4 from J, leaving 21 bases between them. Germline V CDR1 and CDR2: GTSNPN, SVGIG (reference sequence). CDR3 DNA: TGTGCCTGGAGTGTATCGGGGGGACGTTTAGCCAGCACTGAAGCTTTCTTT. As protein: CAWSVSGGRLASTEAFF.

The chain combines TRBV15 with TRBJ1-4, with D possibly being TRBD1 (5 bases). V lost 3 bases and J 0 bases, leaving 8 bases between the germline ends. The CDR3 sequence is 15 residues long. CDR1 and CDR2 from the germline V gene are LNHNV and YYDKDF (reference sequence). In DNA form, the CDR3 reads TGTGCCACCAGCAGCGACAGAGCAACTAATGAAAAACTGTTTTTT. Encoded protein: CATSSDRATNEKLFF.

The chain joins TRBV2 to TRBJ1-6; TRBD1 matches 8 bases. V lost 5 bases and J lost 6; bases outside the gene matches: 6. Germline V gene sequence: CDR1 SNHLY, CDR2 FYNNEI. This CDR3 has 15 amino acids. CDR3 sequence (DNA): TGTGCCAGCAGTTCTGACAGGGGAGGTAATTCACCCCTCCACTTT. Translating it yields CASSSDRGGNSPLHF.

The V call is TRBV18, the J call TRBJ1-4; D remains unclear. CDR3 length: 15 residues. Germline V CDR1 and CDR2: KGHSH, LQKENI. Trimming shortened V by 3 bases and J by 0 bases, and 8 bases separated the two germline ends. CDR3 coding DNA: TGTGCCAGCTCACCCAGAGGGTCAACTAATGAAAAACTGTTTTTT. Translated: CASSPRGSTNEKLFF. Full variable domain (outside the CDR3, taken from reference TRBV18 and TRBJ1-4): NAGVMQNPRHLVRRRGQEARLRCSPMKGHSHVYWYRQLPEEGLKFMVYLQKENIIDESGMPKERFSAEFPKEGPSILRIQQVVRGDSAAYFCASSPRGSTNEKLFFGSGTQLSVL.